Sequencing of this T cell receptor (beta chain) was carried out in a study of T cell responses to AZD1222 COVID-19 vaccine. Combined were second doses at about 4 or about 12 weeks. This clone has only a few counts. What it binds is unknown. Overall study results and limits: It should be noted that donors were predominantly white British and more often female, and clonal diversity was possibly underestimated.

Germline V CDR1 and CDR2: SGHTA, FQGTGA. This CDR3 is 13 amino acids long. Trimming shortened V by 3 bases and J by 4 bases, and 8 bases separated the two germline ends. Produced via immunoSEQ multiplex PCR; TCRdb's table is partial and in-frame only. The table records about 140,000 clones, 92% of them present only once. The chain uses TRBV7-3 and TRBJ2-3; D possibly corresponds to TRBD1 (5 bases). The clonotype comes from an adult who received the AZD1222 COVID-19 vaccine. This sample comprised peripheral blood, obtained 28 days after the second AZD1222 dose. The CDR3 sequence is CASSFQGSDTQYF. Written as DNA, the CDR3 is TGTGCCAGCAGCTTCCAGGGTTCAGATACGCAGTATTTT.